The present TCR beta chain was sequenced within a study of blood T cell repertoires in COVID-19. Turning to the study itself: Sample material is recorded as cDNA or gDNA derived from T cells, B-cell-depleted T cells, or PBMCs.

V dropped 7 bases and J dropped 0 bases, with 11 bases sitting between them. Germline V gene lookup returns CDR1 SGHNT and CDR2 YYREEE (reference sequence). This CDR3 is 14 amino acids long. Profiled with immunoSEQ multiplex PCR; TCRdb holds only in-frame clones, not every one. The table lists tens of thousands of clones, approximately 83% of them singletons. Those enrolled in Seattle joined during active infection and were followed longitudinally afterward. This clone was observed a single time. The TCR comes from a man aged 80 or over with COVID-19, enrolled during active disease. The sample consisted of peripheral blood. J is TRBJ1-5 and V is TRBV5-4, with D uncertain. The CDR3 DNA reads as TGTGCCAGCCACTTTGGCGGTAGCAATCAGCCCCAGCATTTT. It is translated as CASHFGGSNQPQHF.